The 8 T cell receptor beta chains reported below all come from one sample, sequenced in a study of blood T cell repertoires in COVID-19. Profiling relied on immunoSEQ multiplex PCR, and the TCRdb table lists in-frame clones only, not all of them. The sample lists a few hundred thousand clones; 80% to 95% were seen once. The sequencing input was peripheral blood. Receptors were obtained from a woman aged 25-40 years with COVID-19, enrolled during active disease.

CDR3: CASNRAKGANEQFF. Written as DNA, the CDR3 is TGTGCCAGCAACCGGGCGAAAGGGGCCAATGAGCAGTTCTTC. This chain connects TRBV2 to TRBJ2-1; tentatively, D is TRBD1 (5 bases). This CDR3 region has 14 residues. Trimming left V 7 bases short and J 6 bases short, with 16 bases between. Per germline, CDR1 SNHLY and CDR2 FYNNEI.

The CDR3 sequence: CASSPRSAGAEYNEQFF. CDR3 nucleotide sequence: TGTGCCAGCAGCCCGCGTTCGGCGGGAGCTGAATACAATGAGCAGTTCTTC. The chain links TRBV7-2 to TRBJ2-1; 7 bases line up with TRBD2. The V segment lost 5 bases and the J segment 4 bases; nucleotides outside the gene matches: 14. CDR1 is SGHTA, CDR2 FQGNSA, per germline. This CDR3 is built from 17 residues.

There are a few counts of this clone. The CDR3 DNA follows: TGCAGTGCCAGTGCCCCGGGACAGTTTGAAGCTTTCTTT. Protein: CSASAPGQFEAFF. The chain uses TRBV20-1 and TRBJ1-1; 7 bases fit TRBD1. This CDR3 region has 13 residues. The J segment lost 7 bases and the V segment lost 6 bases, leaving 11 bases of the junction unmatched. The germline CDR1 and CDR2 sequences are DFQATT and SNEGSKA (reference sequence).

Of note for this clone: Distinct nucleotide sequences in the sample also encode this CDR3. V usage is TRBV6-6 and J usage is TRBJ2-7; a weak D match, TRBD2 (5 bases). Trimming pared 2 bases from V and 1 base from J, leaving 9 bases between. Per the germline V gene, CDR1 is MNHNY and CDR2 is SVGAGI (reference sequence). The CDR3 consists of 14 residues. CDR3 protein: CASSYTGTSYEQYF. For the CDR3, the DNA is TGTGCCAGCAGTTACACGGGAACATCCTACGAGCAGTACTTC.

The chain recombines TRBV5-1 with TRBJ1-5, with 8 bases identical to TRBD1. The germline CDR1 and CDR2 sequences are SGHRS and YFSETQ. There are 14 residues in the CDR3. Germline trimming cut 4 bases from V and 7 bases from J; bases unmatched to any gene: 7. CDR3 residues: CASSDEQGVQPQHF. DNA for the CDR3: TGCGCCAGCAGCGATGAACAGGGGGTCCAGCCCCAGCATTTT. Complete variable domain (other parts from reference TRBV5-1 and TRBJ1-5): KAGVTQTPRYLIKTRGQQVTLSCSPISGHRSVSWYQQTPGQGLQFLFEYFSETQRNKGNFPGRFSGRQFSNSRSEMNVSTLELGDSALYLCASSDEQGVQPQHFGDGTRLSIL.

The rearrangement uses TRBV28 and TRBJ2-5, with TRBD1 matching over 10 bases. There are 15 residues in the CDR3. Germline CDR1 MDHEN, CDR2 SYDVKM. After removal of 5 bases from V and 3 bases from J, the junction contained 6 bases not matched to a gene. The CDR3 DNA sequence: TGTGCCAGCAGTGGGGGAGGGACAGGGGAAGAGACCCAGTACTTC. It is translated as CASSGGGTGEETQYF.

This CDR3 is CASSLLAGGEQFF. The CDR3 DNA is TGTGCCAGCAGTTTACTAGCGGGGGGTGAGCAGTTCTTC. V and J are TRBV28 and TRBJ2-1; 11 bases line up with TRBD2. Germline V gives CDR1 MDHEN, CDR2 SYDVKM. V was clipped by 2 bases and J by 9 bases; unmatched bases: 0. The CDR3 runs 13 residues.

The V gene is TRBV5-1, the J gene TRBJ2-7; 10 bases are a match to TRBD1. CDR3 length equals 15 residues. With 4 bases clipped from V and 1 base from J, the junction kept 5 bases outside the gene matches. Germline V lookup: CDR1 SGHRS, CDR2 YFSETQ. CDR3 sequence reads: CASSEGQGGSYEQYF. The CDR3 DNA reads as TGCGCCAGCAGCGAAGGACAGGGGGGATCCTACGAGCAGTACTTC.